This passage covers 32 T cell receptor beta chains from one sample sequenced in a study of shared clonotypes between healthy human individuals (TCRdb year 2020). CD8 naive samples were obtained by positive selection for CCR7 among CD45RO-negative cells, yielding a CD45RA+CCR7+ population from which TemRA cells were excluded. Receptors were amplified or captured by the immunoSEQ multiplex PCR assay. Not all clones reach the TCRdb copy of this immuneACCESS table, which keeps in-frame sequences only. Checked studies attribute under half of the gap to unresolved V genes and leave the rest unexplained. The sample table contains about 2 million clones; only one count was recorded for just under 95% of them. The ten largest clones capture less than 1.5% of the sample. What was sequenced was naive CD8+ T cells sorted from blood. The sample's cell subset or site, from its label and the paper: CD45RA+CCR7+. These receptors all stem from a man aged 18-30 years in good health.

The chain joins TRBV6-5 to TRBJ2-3; D unclear. This CDR3 has 15 amino acids. Germline V gene data show CDR1 as MNHEY and CDR2 as SVGAGI. The ends were cut back, 6 bases at V and 0 bases at J, with 13 bases in the middle. The CDR3 nucleotides read TGTGCCAGCAGCCCCTCGCGATCTAGCACAGATACGCAGTATTTT. The encoded protein is CASSPSRSSTDTQYF.

Regarding this clone: This same CDR3 is encoded by further DNA sequences in the sample. The chain has TRBV7-9 and TRBJ2-1, with 11 bases aligning to TRBD2. After removal of 2 bases from V and 6 bases from J, the junction contained 3 bases not matched to a gene. CDR3 length: 15 residues. Germline CDR1 and CDR2: SEHNR and FQNEAQ (reference sequence). This chain's CDR3 is CASSLLAGGGNEQFF. DNA for the CDR3: TGTGCCAGCAGCTTATTAGCGGGAGGGGGCAATGAGCAGTTCTTC. The whole variable domain, remainder taken from reference TRBV7-9 and TRBJ2-1, is DTGVSQNPRHKITKRGQNVTFRCDPISEHNRLYWYRQTLGQGPEFLTYFQNEAQLEKSRLLSDRFSAERPKGSFSTLEIQRTEQGDSAMYLCASSLLAGGGNEQFFGPGTRLTVL.

V is TRBV7-8 and J is TRBJ1-2, with 10 bases lining up with TRBD1. The CDR3 consists of 13 residues. Germline V gene data show CDR1 as SGHVS and CDR2 as FQNEAQ. V shed 5 bases, J shed 11 bases, and the junction held 8 bases outside the gene matches. In nucleotides, the CDR3 is TGTGCCAGCAGCCGAGGGACAGGGGAGGAATACACCTTC. It encodes CASSRGTGEEYTF.

The chain joins TRBV10-3 to TRBJ1-2, with a possible D match to TRBD1 (6 bases). V lost 3 bases and J lost 5, with 13 bases in between. The CDR3 totals 14 residues. CDR1 is ENHRY, CDR2 SYGVKD, per germline. The CDR3 here is CAISDEDSPYGYTF. In DNA, the CDR3 is TGTGCCATCAGTGACGAGGACAGCCCTTATGGCTACACCTTC.

This rearrangement joins TRBV7-6 to TRBJ2-7; the D is unclear. V shed 5 bases and J shed 1 base, with 12 bases lying between them. CDR3 length: 14 amino acids. Per the germline V gene, CDR1 is SGHVS and CDR2 is FNYEAQ. The chain's CDR3 is CASSARIESYEQYF. The CDR3, as DNA: TGTGCCAGCAGCGCCCGCATCGAATCCTACGAGCAGTACTTC.

The chain recombines TRBV4-1 with TRBJ1-5; 7 bases fit TRBD1. The CDR3 runs to 14 residues. V lost 2 bases to trimming and J lost 3 bases; unmatched junction nucleotides: 1. CDR1 MGHRA and CDR2 YSYEKL come from the germline V gene. The CDR3 sequence is CASSQTGDNQPQHF. As DNA, the CDR3 is TGCGCCAGCAGCCAAACAGGGGACAATCAGCCCCAGCATTTT.

In the case of this clone: This CDR3 is also generated by other DNA sequences in the sample. This chain links TRBV4-1 with TRBJ2-5; no clear D gene. Per germline, CDR1 MGHRA and CDR2 YSYEKL. This CDR3 is 13 amino acids long. Trimming stripped 1 base from V and 1 base from J, with 4 bases between. The CDR3 loop is CASSQGAQETQYF. The CDR3 coding sequence is TGCGCCAGCAGCCAAGGGGCCCAAGAGACCCAGTACTTC.

The V gene is TRBV5-6, the J gene TRBJ1-1; the match to TRBD1 covers 9 bases. The CDR3 is 15 amino acids. Germline V CDR1 and CDR2: SGHDT, YYEEEE. V shed 0 bases, J shed 4 bases, and the junction held 4 bases outside the gene matches. Here the CDR3 DNA reads TGTGCCAGCAGCTTGGCAGAGACAGGGGGCACTGAAGCTTTCTTT. Translating it yields CASSLAETGGTEAFF.

This rearrangement joins TRBV9 to TRBJ2-3, with 7 bases aligning to TRBD1. The germline CDR1 and CDR2 sequences are SGDLS and YYNGEE. The length of the CDR3 is 16 residues. The V gene end was trimmed by 0 bases and the J gene end by 3 bases; junction bases not matched to a gene: 7. The CDR3 DNA is TGTGCCAGCAGCGTAGGTTTGGTCAGGGGGACAGATACGCAGTATTTT. Translation: CASSVGLVRGTDTQYF.

About this clone: Other DNA variants within this sample encode the same CDR3. The J gene is TRBJ2-7, the V gene TRBV30; D is undetermined. CDR1 and CDR2 from the germline V gene are GTSNPN and SVGIG (reference sequence). Trimming took off 0 bases at V and 2 bases at J, with 5 bases between the two ends. The CDR3 sequence is 12 residues long. CDR3 in DNA: TGTGCCTGGAGTGTGGGTACCTACGAGCAGTACTTC. It yields the protein CAWSVGTYEQYF.

The rearrangement joins TRBV13 to TRBJ2-3; 13 bases map to TRBD2. Trimming at V came to 2 bases and at J to 5 bases, leaving 1 base not matched to a gene. CDR1 PRHDT and CDR2 FYEKMQ come from the germline V gene (reference sequence). This CDR3 is built from 15 residues. CDR3 residues: CASSLTSGGGDTQYF. The CDR3 nucleotides are TGTGCCAGCAGCTTAACTAGCGGGGGGGGAGATACGCAGTATTTT.

The genes are TRBV6-5 and TRBJ2-3; D not resolved. CDR3 length: 15 residues. The V gene lost 0 bases and the J gene lost 0 bases, with 7 bases spanning the gap. Germline V lookup: CDR1 MNHEY, CDR2 SVGAGI. DNA of the CDR3: TGTGCCAGCAGTTACTCGAGAGTTAGCACAGATACGCAGTATTTT. Its translation: CASSYSRVSTDTQYF.

The chain combines TRBV28 with TRBJ2-7, with D unresolved. V lost 2 bases, J lost 6 bases, and 14 bases lay in between. The CDR3 is made up of 14 amino acids. Germline CDR1 and CDR2: MDHEN and SYDVKM. DNA of the CDR3: TGTGCCAGCAGTTTAAAAACCACCCAATTCGAGCAGTACTTC. It encodes CASSLKTTQFEQYF.

This chain uses TRBV6-1 with TRBJ2-7; D possibly corresponds to TRBD1 (6 bases). Germline-derived CDR1 and CDR2 are MNHNS and SASEGT. Trimming shortened V by 5 bases and J by 3 bases, and 11 bases separated the two germline ends. The length of the CDR3 is 13 residues. The CDR3 here is CASSPTGHYEQYF. Written as DNA, the CDR3 is TGTGCCAGCAGTCCGACAGGTCACTACGAGCAGTACTTC.

The chain couples TRBV27 to TRBJ1-6; TRBD1 matches at 10 bases. The V gene's germline CDR1 is MNHEY and CDR2 SMNVEV (reference sequence). CDR3 length equals 14 residues. Unmatched junction bases numbered 5, after V lost 6 bases and J lost 9 bases. The CDR3 here is CASRSGTGASPLHF. The CDR3, as DNA: TGTGCCAGCAGGTCCGGGACAGGGGCTTCACCCCTCCACTTT.

V gene TRBV5-1 combines with J gene TRBJ1-2; D gene ambiguous. Germline CDR1 is SGHRS and CDR2 is YFSETQ. This CDR3 contains 14 residues. The germline V and J ends were trimmed by 2 bases and 8 bases, with 16 bases remaining between them. The DNA for the CDR3 is TGCGCCAGCAGCTTCGGTCGGGTAAACGAAGGCTACACCTTC. Protein product: CASSFGRVNEGYTF.

The rearrangement links TRBV6-5 to TRBJ2-5; TRBD2 matches 7 bases. This CDR3 comprises 15 residues. Trimming at V came to 7 bases and at J to 5 bases, leaving 13 bases not matched to a gene. Germline CDR1 is MNHEY and CDR2 is SVGAGI. CDR3 loop: CASKTNGLGWETQYF. CDR3 DNA sequence: TGTGCCAGCAAAACTAACGGACTAGGGTGGGAGACCCAGTACTTC.

CDR3 sequence reads: CASSAEGGTETQYF. CDR3 nucleotide sequence: TGTGCCAGCAGCGCGGAAGGGGGCACGGAGACCCAGTACTTC. The V call is TRBV11-1, the J call TRBJ2-5; 7 bases line up with TRBD1. V shed 5 bases, J shed 5 bases, and the junction held 8 bases outside the gene matches. Germline CDR1 SGHAT, CDR2 FQDESV (reference sequence). The CDR3 runs to 14 residues.

The rearrangement joins TRBV7-9 to TRBJ2-7, with 9 bases aligning to TRBD1. With V trimmed by 5 bases and J by 4 bases, 6 bases remained unmatched. Germline values: CDR1 SEHNR, CDR2 FQNEAQ (reference sequence). There are 14 residues in the CDR3. CDR3 protein: CASSHGDRVYEQYF. The CDR3 DNA reads as TGTGCCAGCAGCCACGGGGACAGGGTATACGAGCAGTACTTC.

The rearrangement links TRBV25-1 to TRBJ1-6, with a weak D call TRBD1 (5 bases). The germline V gene has CDR1 MGHDK and CDR2 SYGVNS. The CDR3 loop spans 13 amino acids. Trimming pared 6 bases from V and 4 bases from J, leaving 7 bases between. CDR3 residues: CASSDSYNSPLHF. DNA of the CDR3: TGTGCCAGCAGCGACAGTTATAATTCACCCCTCCACTTT.

The CDR3 loop is CASSENSNYGYTF. For the CDR3, the DNA is TGCGCCAGCAGTGAGAACAGTAACTATGGCTACACCTTC. V gene TRBV10-2 combines with J gene TRBJ1-2; D gene unclear. This CDR3 is 13 amino acids long. Trimming cost V 2 bases and J 1 base, with 5 bases left between them. Germline-derived CDR1 and CDR2 are WSHSY and SAAADI.

The chain uses TRBV28 and TRBJ2-7; 10 bases are shared with TRBD2. Germline CDR1 and CDR2: MDHEN and SYDVKM. The trim removed 4 bases at V and 4 bases at J, leaving 7 bases unmatched. The CDR3 sequence is 15 residues long. In DNA, the CDR3 is TGTGCCAGCAGTTCCCCCCGGACTAGCGGTTACGAGCAGTACTTC. Its protein is CASSSPRTSGYEQYF.

V is TRBV18 and J is TRBJ2-7; unclear D gene. Trimming left V 2 bases short and J 5 bases short, with 22 bases between. The germline CDR1 and CDR2 sequences are KGHSH and LQKENI. The CDR3 is 17 amino acids. The CDR3 is CASSPSSVLGAWDEQYF. The CDR3 DNA sequence: TGTGCCAGCTCACCATCCAGCGTACTGGGCGCCTGGGACGAGCAGTACTTC.

The J gene is TRBJ2-7, the V gene TRBV9, with a tentative D call TRBD2 (7 bases). Germline CDR1 SGDLS, CDR2 YYNGEE. The CDR3 contains 14 residues. Trimming removed 3 bases at V and 2 bases at J, with 12 bases between. The CDR3 sequence: CASSGGGDTYEQYF. The DNA for the CDR3 is TGTGCCAGCAGCGGAGGGGGGGACACCTACGAGCAGTACTTC.

The J gene is TRBJ2-7, the V gene TRBV4-2, with D uncertain. CDR3 length equals 15 residues. Germline CDR1 and CDR2: LGHNA and YNFKEQ. V shed 0 bases and J shed 0 bases, with 9 bases lying between them. The CDR3 DNA follows: TGTGCCAGCAGCCAAGAAGCGTACAGCTCCTACGAGCAGTACTTC. This gives the protein CASSQEAYSSYEQYF.

This clone was found a few times. The V and J genes are TRBV7-3 and TRBJ1-6; 7 bases align to TRBD1. Germline trimming cut 2 bases from V and 9 bases from J; bases unmatched to any gene: 7. CDR1 is SGHTA and CDR2 is FQGTGA in the germline V gene. The CDR3 spans 15 residues. CDR3 residues: CASSLGGGGGSPLHF. DNA of the CDR3: TGTGCCAGCAGCTTAGGAGGGGGCGGCGGTTCACCCCTCCACTTT.

The rearrangement links TRBV5-6 to TRBJ1-1; 7 nucleotides match TRBD1. V shed 2 bases, J shed 0 bases, and the junction held 7 bases outside the gene matches. Per germline, CDR1 SGHDT and CDR2 YYEEEE. The CDR3 spans 16 residues. The DNA of the CDR3 is TGTGCCAGCAGCTTAGGAGGGACAGAAATGAACACTGAAGCTTTCTTT. This codes for CASSLGGTEMNTEAFF.

In this sample, this clone turned up once. The V call is TRBV5-1, the J call TRBJ2-5, with 14 nucleotides matching TRBD2. V dropped 4 bases and J dropped 0; count of bases not matched to a gene: 11. Germline CDR1 is SGHRS and CDR2 is YFSETQ. The CDR3 has 19 residues. CDR3 sequence reads: CASSPGLAGDPPYQETQYF. CDR3 in DNA: TGCGCCAGCAGCCCGGGACTAGCGGGAGACCCGCCGTACCAAGAGACCCAGTACTTC.

The chain couples TRBV6-1 to TRBJ2-7; D is unresolved. Germline CDR1 is MNHNS and CDR2 is SASEGT. Deletions cut 4 bases from V and 6 bases from J, with 7 bases between. This CDR3 spans 11 amino acids. CDR3 in amino acids: CASSGVGEQYF. The CDR3 nucleotides read TGTGCCAGCAGTGGGGTGGGCGAGCAGTACTTC.

The chain combines TRBV7-2 with TRBJ2-5, with D perhaps matching TRBD1 (8 bases). Trimming took off 5 bases at V and 4 bases at J, with 17 bases between the two ends. Germline V lookup: CDR1 SGHTA, CDR2 FQGNSA. The length of the CDR3 is 15 residues. In DNA form, the CDR3 reads TGTGCCAGCAGCGCCACAGGGGGGGCCTTAGAGACCCAGTACTTC. This translates into CASSATGGALETQYF.

The V call is TRBV10-2, the J call TRBJ2-7; a weak D match, TRBD2 (7 bases). Per the germline V gene, CDR1 is WSHSY and CDR2 is SAAADI. The CDR3 runs 12 residues. Trimming left V 3 bases short and J 5 bases short, with 8 bases between. CDR3 nucleotide sequence: TGCGCCAGCAGTGAAGGGGGGGACGAGCAGTACTTC. This codes for CASSEGGDEQYF.

The chain recombines TRBV19 with TRBJ2-2; D is possibly TRBD2 (5 bases). Germline V lookup: CDR1 LNHDA, CDR2 SQIVND (reference sequence). V was trimmed by 10 bases and J by 3 bases, leaving 9 bases between them. This CDR3 has 12 amino acids. This CDR3 reads CATERDTGELFF. CDR3 DNA sequence: TGTGCCACCGAGAGGGACACCGGGGAGCTGTTTTTT. Full variable domain (outside the CDR3, taken from reference TRBV19 and TRBJ2-2): DGGITQSPKYLFRKEGQNVTLSCEQNLNHDAMYWYRQDPGQGLRLIYYSQIVNDFQKGDIAEGYSVSREKKESFPLTVTSAQKNPTAFYLCATERDTGELFFGEGSRLTVL.